This T cell receptor beta chain originates from a study of CD8 T cells in ankylosing spondylitis. In TCRdb, the 5' RACE reads were re-called with MiXCR into one record per CDR3 protein. Of approximately 100,000 distinct CDR3 sequences in the sample, about 8.3% are singletons; the top ten hold 9.9%. This clonotype came up many times. The CDR3 sequence is 14 residues long. Germline CDR1 LNHDA, CDR2 SQIVND (reference sequence). Between the trimmed V and J ends, which lost 4 bases and 5 bases, there was a span of 11 bases. The sequence derives from a male donor with ankylosing spondylitis or in good health (not recorded which). Sequences were obtained from blood, either unsorted or a sorted T cell fraction (not recorded which). J is TRBJ1-4 and V is TRBV19; D possibly corresponds to TRBD1 (6 bases). CDR3 protein: CASSTRTANEKLFF. CDR3 coding DNA: TGTGCCAGTAGTACGCGGACAGCGAATGAAAAACTGTTTTTT.